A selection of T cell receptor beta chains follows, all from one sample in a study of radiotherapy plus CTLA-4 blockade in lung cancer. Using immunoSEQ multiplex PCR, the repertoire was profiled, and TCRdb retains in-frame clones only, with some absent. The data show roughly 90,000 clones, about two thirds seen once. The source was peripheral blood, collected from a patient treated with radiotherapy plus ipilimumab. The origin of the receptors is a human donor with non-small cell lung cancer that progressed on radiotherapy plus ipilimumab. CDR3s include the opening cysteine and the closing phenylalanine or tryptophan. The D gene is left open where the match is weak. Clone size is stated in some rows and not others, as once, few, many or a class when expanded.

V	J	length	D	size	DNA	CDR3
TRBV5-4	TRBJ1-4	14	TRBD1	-	TGTGCCAGCAGCTTAGGGACAGTTAATGAAAAACTGTTTTTT	CASSLGTVNEKLFF
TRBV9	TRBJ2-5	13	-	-	TGTGCCAGCAGCGTGGGGATACTGGAGACCCAGTACTTC	CASSVGILETQYF
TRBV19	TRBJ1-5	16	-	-	TGTGCCAGTAGTATAGCCCCGACAGAGCGTTATCAGCCCCAGCATTTT	CASSIAPTERYQPQHF
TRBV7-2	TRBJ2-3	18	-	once	TGTGCCAGCAGCCACCGAAGGTTTGGGGGCACCCGCACAGATACGCAGTATTTT	CASSHRRFGGTRTDTQYF
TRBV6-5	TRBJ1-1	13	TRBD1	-	TGTGCCAGCAGCGACAGGGGTGAAACTGAAGCTTTCTTT	CASSDRGETEAFF
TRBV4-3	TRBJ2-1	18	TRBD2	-	TGCGCCAGCAGCCAAGATCTGGGTCGGGGGGACTCCTACAATGAGCAGTTCTTC	CASSQDLGRGDSYNEQFF
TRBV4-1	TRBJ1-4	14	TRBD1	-	TGCGCCAGCAGTCTGCGACAGGGTAATGAAAAACTGTTTTTT	CASSLRQGNEKLFF
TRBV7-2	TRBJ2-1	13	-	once	TGTGCCAGCAGCTTAGGCCCCGCCAATGAGCAGTTCTTC	CASSLGPANEQFF
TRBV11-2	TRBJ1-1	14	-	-	TGTGCCAGCAGCCCATGGGGACGGAACACTGAAGCTTTCTTT	CASSPWGRNTEAFF
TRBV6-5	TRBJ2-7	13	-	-	TGTGCCAGCAGTTACTCGGACCGCTACGAGCAGTACTTC	CASSYSDRYEQYF
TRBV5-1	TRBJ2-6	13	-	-	TGCGCCAGCAGCTTGGGGGCAGCCAACGTCCTGACTTTC	CASSLGAANVLTF
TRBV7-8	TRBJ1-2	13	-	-	TGTGCCAGCAGCTTAGGGACAGTACAGGAGGGCACCTTC	CASSLGTVQEGTF
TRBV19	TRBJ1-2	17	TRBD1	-	TGTGCCAGTAGTATAGGGGACAGGGCTTCTACGCGGGGAGGCTACACCTTC	CASSIGDRASTRGGYTF
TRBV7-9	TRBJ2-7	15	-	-	TGTGCCAGCAGTTCCCAGCAGGGGTACTCCTACGAGCAGTACTTC	CASSSQQGYSYEQYF
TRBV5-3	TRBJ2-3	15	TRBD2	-	TGTGCCAGAAGCCCGACTAGCGCTGGCACAGATACGCAGTATTTT	CARSPTSAGTDTQYF
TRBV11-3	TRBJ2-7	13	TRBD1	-	TGTGCCAGCAGCTGGCGACAGGGGTACGAGCAGTACTTC	CASSWRQGYEQYF